Below are 25 T cell receptor beta chains sequenced from a single sample in a study of T-cell reconstitution after alpha-beta-depleted transplantation in children listed by TCRdb under 2016. The library relied on PCR. The sequencing machine was an Illumina HiSeq 2500. TCR libraries were prepared with molecular barcoding, using unique molecular identifiers to normalize TCRbeta repertoire quantification. In TCRdb, the public reads were trimmed at Q25 with fastp and aligned with MiXCR, with productive beta chains retained. All rows with the same CDR3 protein become a single entry with the most common DNA and genes. In this sample the table shows around 530,000 distinct CDR3 sequences, approximately 29% of which occur a single time. Around 2.5% of the sample comes from the top ten. The sequencing used PBMCs from the stem cell graft donor, collected from the stem cell graft. The receptors were gathered from a human donor who donated a stem cell graft to a child with aplastic anemia.

Only a few counts were recorded for this clonotype. The V and J genes are TRBV13 and TRBJ2-1; TRBD2 agrees at 8 bases. The CDR3 totals 19 residues. Germline CDR1 reads PRHDT; CDR2 reads FYEKMQ (reference sequence). The trim removed 5 bases at V and 7 bases at J, leaving 22 bases unmatched. For the CDR3, the DNA is TGTGCCAGCAGCCCCGCGCTGTTTTCGGGGGGGGACCCTAGGAATGAGCAGTTCTTC. Residues: CASSPALFSGGDPRNEQFF.

CDR3 sequence: CASAHREDPRGYTF. The CDR3 bases are TGTGCCAGCGCCCATCGCGAGGACCCGAGGGGCTACACCTTC. The chain carries TRBV12-3 or TRBV12-4 and TRBJ1-2; no definite D call. V was clipped by 8 bases and J by 8 bases, with 21 bases between them. The CDR3 runs 14 residues.

V usage is TRBV20-1 and J usage is TRBJ2-2; 7 bases fit TRBD1. V lost 0 bases to trimming and J lost 2 bases; unmatched junction nucleotides: 12. This CDR3 contains 18 residues. Looked up from germline, CDR1 is DFQATT and CDR2 is SNEGSKA (reference sequence). The CDR3 region is CSARDHLPGTANTGELFF. The DNA of the CDR3 is TGCAGTGCTAGAGACCACTTGCCCGGGACAGCCAACACCGGGGAGCTGTTTTTT.

This clonotype was found a few times. The V and J genes are TRBV20-1 and TRBJ1-1, with D perhaps matching TRBD1 (6 bases). Germline assignment: CDR1 DFQATT and CDR2 SNEGSKA (reference sequence). V was pared by 4 bases and J by 1 base, with 13 bases between. The CDR3 is 14 amino acids. CDR3 residues: CSAKGGGPNTEAFF. CDR3 sequence (DNA): TGCAGTGCTAAGGGCGGGGGGCCGAACACTGAAGCTTTCTTT.

This clonotype was observed a few times. J is TRBJ2-5 and V is TRBV5-5, with D unresolved. The CDR3 consists of 15 residues. Trimming shortened V by 6 bases and J by 0 bases, and 15 bases separated the two germline ends. CDR1 and CDR2 (germline): SGHKS, YYEKEE (reference sequence). CDR3 DNA sequence: TGTGCCAGCATTATATCTCCTGTCTACCAAGAGACCCAGTACTTC. This gives the protein CASIISPVYQETQYF.

The chain couples TRBV7-2 to TRBJ2-7; D possibly corresponds to TRBD1 (5 bases). There are 13 residues in the CDR3. V dropped 5 bases and J dropped 6 bases, with 14 bases sitting between them. The germline V gene encodes CDR1 SGHTA and CDR2 FQGNSA. The CDR3 region has the DNA TGTGCCAGCAGCCTGAACCAGGGAACCGAGCAGTACTTC. Its translation: CASSLNQGTEQYF.

The chain recombines TRBV29-1 with TRBJ1-1, with D hard to call. The V end lost 8 bases, the J end lost 4 bases, and 17 bases lay between the germline ends. CDR3 length equals 13 residues. Looked up from germline, CDR1 is SQVTM and CDR2 is ANQGSEA. The CDR3 DNA follows: TGCAGCACCCTCGGAACCGAGGGCACTGAAGCTTTCTTT. It specifies CSTLGTEGTEAFF.

The chain combines TRBV15 with TRBJ2-5; D ambiguous. The CDR3 consists of 16 residues. The V end lost 0 bases, the J end lost 5 bases, and 16 bases lay between the germline ends. In germline, CDR1 is LNHNV, CDR2 YYDKDF (reference sequence). The CDR3 DNA reads as TGTGCCACCAGCAGAGATAGAGGCTTGGGGTCTGAGACCCAGTACTTC. Its translation: CATSRDRGLGSETQYF. The entire variable domain, with the rest obtained from reference TRBV15 and TRBJ2-5, is as follows: DAMVIQNPRYQVTQFGKPVTLSCSQTLNHNVMYWYQQKSSQAPKLLFHYYDKDFNNEADTPDNFQSRRPNTSFCFLDIRSPGLGDTAMYLCATSRDRGLGSETQYFGPGTRLLVL.

This clonotype has only one observation. The chain uses TRBV27 and TRBJ2-3, with 7 bases fitting TRBD2. This CDR3 is built from 16 residues. J was trimmed by 4 bases and V by 0 bases; bases with no gene match: 7. CDR1 and CDR2 from the germline V gene are MNHEY and SMNVEV (reference sequence). The chain's CDR3 is CASSLSITSVSDTQYF. CDR3 DNA: TGTGCCAGCAGTTTATCGATCACTAGCGTGTCAGATACGCAGTATTTT.

This clonotype came up a few times. V is TRBV10-2 and J is TRBJ2-7, with TRBD2 matching 9 bases. Germline CDR1 is WSHSY and CDR2 is SAAADI. Trimming at V came to 0 bases and at J to 2 bases, leaving 5 bases not matched to a gene. The CDR3 is made up of 16 amino acids. CDR3 nucleotides: TGCGCCAGCAGTGAGTCTAGGGCGGGAGGGACCTACGAGCAGTACGTC. Its translation: CASSESRAGGTYEQYV.

The V and J genes are TRBV7-9 and TRBJ2-2, with 10 bases fitting TRBD1. There are 14 residues in the CDR3. The germline V gene encodes CDR1 SEHNR and CDR2 FQNEAQ (reference sequence). V lost 5 bases to trimming and J lost 6 bases; unmatched junction nucleotides: 3. The CDR3 loop is CASSDRGLAGELFF. The CDR3 DNA sequence: TGTGCCAGCAGCGACAGGGGGCTAGCCGGGGAGCTGTTTTTT.

V is TRBV14 and J is TRBJ2-7, with 14 bases matching TRBD2. This CDR3 is 23 amino acids long. The junction had 27 bases not matched to a gene; V was cut back by 4 bases and J by 4 bases. Germline V gene lookup returns CDR1 SGHDN and CDR2 FVKESK. The CDR3 loop reads CASSPPETSGRARRTDTTYEQYF. The CDR3 DNA sequence: TGTGCCAGCAGCCCCCCCGAGACTAGCGGGAGGGCCCGAAGAACTGACACTACTTACGAGCAGTACTTC.

The rearrangement uses TRBV29-1 and TRBJ2-1; perhaps TRBD2 as D (5 bases). CDR3 size: 14 residues. The ends were cut back, 1 base at V and 4 bases at J, with 11 bases in the middle. Germline assignment: CDR1 SQVTM and CDR2 ANQGSEA. This CDR3 is CSVEGRSNYNEQFF. The CDR3 DNA reads as TGCAGCGTTGAAGGGAGGAGTAATTACAATGAGCAGTTCTTC.

The J gene is TRBJ1-5, the V gene TRBV13; 9 bases are a match to TRBD1. Germline CDR1 reads PRHDT; CDR2 reads FYEKMQ (reference sequence). There are 16 residues in the CDR3. J lost 3 bases, V lost 5 bases, and 8 bases had no gene match. CDR3 DNA: TGTGCCAGCAGCCGAACGACAGGGGGGAACAATCAGCCCCAGCATTTT. This encodes CASSRTTGGNNQPQHF.

V is TRBV29-1 and J is TRBJ1-1, with D unclear. Trimming shortened V by 4 bases and J by 4 bases, and 7 bases separated the two germline ends. Germline V gene sequence: CDR1 SQVTM, CDR2 ANQGSEA. CDR3 length: 11 residues. CDR3 protein: CSVVWSTEAFF. The CDR3 DNA follows: TGCAGCGTTGTCTGGAGCACTGAAGCTTTCTTT.

This chain connects TRBV7-2 to TRBJ1-2, with 8 nucleotides matching TRBD1. In germline, CDR1 is SGHTA, CDR2 FQGNSA. The ends lost 1 base at V and 6 bases at J; junction bases unmatched: 7. The CDR3 has 15 residues. CDR3 in DNA: TGTGCCAGCAGCTTAGTGAGGACAGGGTTTGATGGCTACACCTTC. Translation: CASSLVRTGFDGYTF.

V usage is TRBV20-1 and J usage is TRBJ2-1; the match to TRBD2 covers 8 bases. Germline lookup yields CDR1 DFQATT and CDR2 SNEGSKA (reference sequence). The V gene end was trimmed by 0 bases and the J gene end by 0 bases; junction bases not matched to a gene: 7. The length of the CDR3 is 17 residues. CDR3 in DNA: TGCAGTGCTAGAGACCCGACCGGGACTAGCTCCTACAATGAGCAGTTCTTC. Residues: CSARDPTGTSSYNEQFF.

The gene calls are TRBV28 and TRBJ2-1; the match to TRBD2 covers 9 bases. V lost 5 bases to trimming and J lost 8 bases; unmatched junction nucleotides: 13. The CDR3 runs to 16 residues. Germline assignment: CDR1 MDHEN and CDR2 SYDVKM. For the CDR3, the DNA is TGTGCCAGCAGTCCCCCTCGCGGGAGGGCCTTGGATGAGCAGTTCTTC. Its translation is CASSPPRGRALDEQFF.

This clonotype was picked up a small number of times. This chain connects TRBV20-1 to TRBJ1-2; D is perhaps TRBD1 (5 bases). The CDR3 has 13 residues. Trimming took off 1 base at V and 4 bases at J, with 10 bases between the two ends. Germline CDR1 and CDR2: DFQATT and SNEGSKA (reference sequence). This CDR3 reads CSARVGGSYGYTF. DNA of the CDR3: TGCAGTGCTAGAGTGGGGGGATCCTATGGCTACACCTTC.

V usage is TRBV14 and J usage is TRBJ2-7, with D perhaps being TRBD1 or TRBD2 (5 bases each). From germline, CDR1 is SGHDN and CDR2 FVKESK. Trimming cost V 2 bases and J 1 base, with 12 bases left between them. There are 15 residues in the CDR3. The CDR3 is CASSQPGDLSYEQYF. In DNA, the CDR3 is TGTGCCAGCAGCCAACCTGGGGACCTATCCTACGAGCAGTACTTC.

This clonotype occurred many times. The J gene is TRBJ2-5, the V gene TRBV20-1, with TRBD2 as a possible D gene (5 bases). The germline CDR1 and CDR2 sequences are DFQATT and SNEGSKA (reference sequence). The CDR3 has 14 residues. V was cut by 1 base and J by 1 base, with 10 bases left in between. CDR3 in amino acids: CSARGQRRQETQYF. The CDR3 bases are TGCAGTGCTAGAGGGCAGCGGCGCCAAGAGACCCAGTACTTC.

This clonotype was recorded a few times. The chain joins TRBV29-1 to TRBJ2-3; 7 bases map to TRBD2. V lost 6 bases and J lost 1; bases outside the gene matches: 7. Germline V gives CDR1 SQVTM, CDR2 ANQGSEA. This CDR3 has 14 amino acids. DNA of the CDR3: TGCAGCGTCGAACGGGGGGACGGCACAGATACGCAGTATTTT. This sequence encodes CSVERGDGTDTQYF.

The chain links TRBV20-1 to TRBJ2-3, with a tentative D call TRBD2 (5 bases). V lost 6 bases and J lost 2, with 9 bases in between. The germline V gene encodes CDR1 DFQATT and CDR2 SNEGSKA (reference sequence). The CDR3 totals 12 residues. The DNA for the CDR3 is TGCAGTGCGGAGCGGAACACAGATACGCAGTATTTT. It specifies CSAERNTDTQYF.

This clonotype has a handful of counts. This chain links TRBV29-1 with TRBJ1-2; D not resolved. V was clipped by 0 bases and J by 8 bases, with 13 bases between them. Germline V gene lookup returns CDR1 SQVTM and CDR2 ANQGSEA. The CDR3 loop spans 13 amino acids. The DNA of the CDR3 is TGCAGCGTTGAAGATACGAGGATTGGGGGCTACACCTTC. Protein: CSVEDTRIGGYTF.

The chain links TRBV3-1 to TRBJ1-1, with no clear D. This CDR3 is built from 15 residues. The V end lost 2 bases, the J end lost 4 bases, and 14 bases lay between the germline ends. Per germline, CDR1 LGHDT and CDR2 YNNKEL (reference sequence). This CDR3 is CASSQTRGGGTEAFF. CDR3 nucleotide sequence: TGTGCCAGCAGCCAAACCCGGGGAGGAGGCACTGAAGCTTTCTTT.